These T cell receptor beta chains were read from a single sample in a study of OX40 agonist ivuxolimab in advanced cancers. This table comes from immunoSEQ multiplex PCR, and its TCRdb copy is limited to in-frame clones, with some not included. The table shows approximately 82,000 clones, with more than 75% occurring only once. This sample comprised CD4+ or CD8+ T cells sorted from blood, obtained in a trial of the OX40 agonist ivuxolimab. These receptors originate from an adult with an advanced solid tumor such as melanoma, head and neck, liver or kidney cancer. Each CDR3 is given with its conserved first and last residue. The D gene is left open where the match is weak. Only some rows state a clone size, as once, few, many or a class for expanded clones.

v_call,j_call,clone_size,d_call,cdr3_aa,cdr3_nt
TRBV6-1,TRBJ1-1,many,.,CASTGDTGWTEAFF,TGTGCCAGCACTGGGGACACAGGCTGGACTGAAGCTTTCTTT
TRBV10-2,TRBJ2-7,.,TRBD2,CASSNQLAGSYEQYF,TGCGCCAGCTCCAATCAACTAGCGGGCTCCTACGAGCAGTACTTC
TRBV5-1,TRBJ2-3,.,.,CASSPVDSTDTQYF,TGCGCCAGCAGCCCCGTGGATAGCACAGATACGCAGTATTTT
TRBV21-1,TRBJ2-6,.,.,CASSMIRGTGANVLTF,TGTGCCAGCAGCATGATTCGGGGCACTGGGGCCAACGTCCTGACTTTC
TRBV11-2,TRBJ2-7,.,.,CASSLERGPNNEQYF,TGTGCCAGCAGCTTAGAACGGGGACCGAACAACGAGCAGTACTTC
TRBV13,TRBJ1-6,.,TRBD1,CASSNSGQAETAPLHF,TGTGCCAGCAGCAACTCCGGACAGGCCGAGACGGCACCCCTCCACTTT
TRBV5-4,TRBJ2-1,.,TRBD2,CASSLAGSSGKIEQFF,TGTGCCAGCAGCTTGGCCGGGTCTAGCGGGAAGATTGAGCAGTTCTTC
TRBV4-1,TRBJ2-2,.,.,CASSTRRVRDPGELFF,TGCGCCAGCAGCACAAGAAGAGTCAGGGACCCCGGGGAGCTGTTTTTT
TRBV7-8,TRBJ1-2,.,TRBD1,CASSPGTGRGYTF,TGTGCCAGCAGCCCCGGGACAGGGAGAGGCTACACCTTC
TRBV7-2,TRBJ1-4,.,.,CASSLWAGEKLFF,TGTGCCAGCAGTCTCTGGGCAGGTGAAAAACTGTTTTTT
TRBV9,TRBJ2-1,.,.,CASSSKPVDREQFF,TGTGCCAGCAGCTCCAAGCCCGTAGATCGTGAGCAGTTCTTC
TRBV4-1,TRBJ2-3,.,TRBD2,CASSVGRPGLTDTQYF,TGCGCCAGCAGCGTCGGGAGGCCCGGACTCACAGATACGCAGTATTTT
TRBV27,TRBJ2-1,.,TRBD1,CASSSPGQGFYNEQFF,TGTGCCAGCAGTTCGCCGGGACAGGGGTTCTACAATGAGCAGTTCTTC
TRBV25-1,TRBJ2-2,.,TRBD2,CASSDSLAGYTGELFF,TGTGCCAGCAGTGATAGCCTAGCGGGATACACCGGGGAGCTGTTTTTT
TRBV10-1,TRBJ2-7,.,.,CASSESGGRSSYEQYF,TGCGCCAGCAGTGAGTCCGGGGGGCGAAGCTCCTACGAGCAGTACTTC
TRBV5-4,TRBJ2-1,.,.,CASSTPRSEDEQFF,TGTGCCAGCAGCACCCCACGTTCAGAAGATGAGCAGTTCTTC
TRBV6-6,TRBJ2-7,.,.,CASSPTGGEEQYF,TGTGCCAGCAGTCCTACAGGGGGGGAGGAGCAGTACTTC
TRBV18,TRBJ2-7,.,TRBD1,CASSPTRDRVSYEQYF,TGTGCCAGCTCACCTACACGGGACAGGGTATCCTACGAGCAGTACTTC
TRBV20-1,TRBJ2-1,.,.,CSAVSEIEQFF,TGCAGTGCTGTCTCGGAGATTGAGCAGTTCTTC
TRBV5-1,TRBJ1-2,.,.,CASSPETEITSYGYTF,TGCGCCAGCAGCCCGGAGACAGAGATTACCTCCTATGGCTACACCTTC
TRBV6-5,TRBJ2-5,.,TRBD2,CASSYASGSNTQYF,TGTGCCAGCAGTTACGCTAGCGGGAGTAACACCCAGTACTTC
TRBV5-1,TRBJ1-4,.,.,CASTGGEGLNEKLFF,TGCGCCAGCACCGGGGGAGAGGGACTTAATGAAAAACTGTTTTTT
TRBV6-6,TRBJ2-7,.,.,CASGPTYEQYF,TGTGCCAGCGGTCCAACCTACGAGCAGTACTTC
TRBV7-9,TRBJ1-5,.,TRBD1,CASVEGAGNQPQHF,TGTGCCAGCGTAGAGGGGGCTGGCAATCAGCCCCAGCATTTT
TRBV21-1,TRBJ2-7,.,.,CASSKSPSGRASPYEQYF,TGTGCCAGCAGCAAAAGCCCTAGCGGGAGGGCCAGTCCCTACGAGCAGTACTTC
TRBV7-7,TRBJ2-5,.,TRBD2,CASSQQAGASGQETQYF,TGTGCTAGCAGTCAACAAGCCGGGGCTAGCGGACAAGAGACCCAGTACTTC
TRBV27,TRBJ2-1,.,TRBD2,CASSRSGGYNEQFF,TGTGCCAGCAGTCGTAGCGGGGGTTACAATGAGCAGTTCTTC
TRBV7-3,TRBJ2-1,.,.,CASSLNVDNEQFF,TGTGCCAGCAGCTTAAATGTCGACAATGAGCAGTTCTTC
TRBV28,TRBJ1-4,.,.,CASSFQQGPEKLFF,TGTGCCAGCAGTTTTCAACAGGGACCTGAAAAACTGTTTTTT
TRBV5-1,TRBJ2-2,.,.,CASSSGADRTGELFF,TGCGCCAGCAGCTCCGGTGCGGATCGCACCGGGGAGCTGTTTTTT
TRBV18,TRBJ1-3,.,TRBD1,CASSYTGQGLGNTIYF,TGTGCCAGCTCGTACACCGGACAGGGTCTAGGAAACACCATATATTTT
TRBV6-5,TRBJ1-6,.,.,CASAQGTHSPLHF,TGTGCCAGCGCACAGGGCACTCATTCACCCCTCCACTTT
TRBV6-5,TRBJ2-7,.,TRBD2,CASRMDSGGEQYF,TGTGCCAGCAGGATGGACTCCGGGGGGGAGCAGTACTTC
TRBV27,TRBJ1-2,.,TRBD1,CASSLSGTGLNYGYTF,TGTGCCAGCAGTTTAAGCGGGACAGGCCTTAACTATGGCTACACCTTC
TRBV18,TRBJ2-7,.,.,CASSPPPAGRTPYEQYF,TGTGCCAGCTCACCACCTCCCGCGGGCAGGACCCCCTACGAGCAGTACTTC
TRBV2,TRBJ1-2,.,.,CASSVSGAAGYTF,TGTGCCAGCAGTGTATCTGGGGCGGCTGGCTACACCTTC
TRBV9,TRBJ1-2,.,.,CASGRGHSGYTF,TGTGCCAGCGGCAGGGGTCACAGTGGCTACACCTTC
TRBV2,TRBJ1-5,.,.,CASSGTAEGQPQHF,TGTGCCAGCAGTGGGACAGCAGAGGGTCAGCCCCAGCATTTT
TRBV5-6,TRBJ2-5,.,.,CASSGPGGETQYF,TGTGCCAGCAGCGGGCCAGGGGGGGAGACCCAGTACTTC
TRBV9,TRBJ2-1,few,TRBD2,CASSVPGSGSHNEQFF,TGTGCCAGCAGCGTACCCGGTAGCGGGAGCCACAATGAGCAGTTCTTC
TRBV18,TRBJ1-1,.,.,CASSQTGNGEAFF,TGTGCCAGCTCACAAACGGGGAACGGTGAAGCTTTCTTT
TRBV28,TRBJ1-1,.,.,CASSLGARTEAFF,TGTGCCAGCAGTTTAGGGGCAAGGACTGAAGCTTTCTTT
TRBV11-2,TRBJ2-5,.,TRBD2,CASSSLPAGTGETQYF,TGTGCCAGCAGCTCCCTCCCAGCGGGAACTGGGGAGACCCAGTACTTC
TRBV5-8,TRBJ1-5,.,.,CASSSTGSGHQPQHF,TGTGCCAGCAGCTCTACAGGGTCGGGACATCAGCCCCAGCATTTT
TRBV7-2,TRBJ1-3,once,.,CASSFTGGNTIYF,TGTGCCAGCAGCTTTACAGGGGGAAACACCATATATTTT
TRBV2,TRBJ1-5,.,.,CASSGQGMNQPQHF,TGTGCCAGCAGTGGCCAGGGGATGAATCAGCCCCAGCATTTT
TRBV9,TRBJ1-1,.,.,CASSQTGRTEAFF,TGTGCCAGCAGCCAAACAGGGCGGACTGAAGCTTTCTTT
TRBV27,TRBJ2-2,.,.,CASSVANTGELFF,TGTGCCAGCAGCGTAGCGAACACCGGGGAGCTGTTTTTT
TRBV6-5,TRBJ2-7,.,TRBD2,CASNPAGTGEQYF,TGTGCCAGCAATCCAGCGGGAACGGGCGAGCAGTACTTC
TRBV10-3,TRBJ2-5,.,TRBD1,CATTPSLGQGVQETQYF,TGTGCCACCACACCCTCGCTCGGACAGGGGGTCCAAGAGACCCAGTACTTC
TRBV18,TRBJ2-1,.,.,CASSPTSYNEQFF,TGTGCCAGCTCACCCACCTCCTACAATGAGCAGTTCTTC
TRBV5-4,TRBJ1-2,.,TRBD1,CASSLAQGAYGYTF,TGTGCCAGCAGCTTGGCGCAGGGGGCTTACGGCTACACCTTC
TRBV29-1,TRBJ1-1,few,.,CSVSNRNTEAFF,TGCAGCGTTTCTAATCGGAACACTGAAGCTTTCTTT
TRBV5-1,TRBJ2-7,medium-sized,.,CASSIETNSYEQYF,TGCGCCAGCAGTATAGAGACTAATTCCTACGAGCAGTACTTC
TRBV29-1,TRBJ1-1,.,.,CSVGTGLPEAFF,TGCAGCGTTGGTACGGGATTGCCCGAAGCTTTCTTT
TRBV7-6,TRBJ1-1,.,.,CASSIGQLMNTEAFF,TGTGCCAGCAGCATCGGACAGCTCATGAACACTGAAGCTTTCTTT